A single sample gave rise to the 28 T cell receptor beta chains below, sequenced in a study of persistence of HIV-infected CD4 T cells. For these receptors, no antigen is known. The immunoSEQ assay was version 4, run in survey mode. Measured with immunoSEQ multiplex PCR; TCRdb has only the in-frame clones, and not every one. This sample carries fewer than 40,000 clones, 65% to 75% of them seen once, and the ten largest clones take approximately 1.4%. An overlapping HIV-1 Gag peptide pool stimulated these cells at approximately 0.91 ug/peptide/mL. Sorting selected CD4+ T cells upregulating both CD40 ligand and CD69. Source: CD4+ T cells sorted from PBMCs after roughly 20-hour stimulation, taken from a patient who received antiretroviral therapy. All receptors come from an adult man with HIV who was CMV-seropositive.

The gene calls are TRBV5-5 and TRBJ1-1, with D hard to call. Trimming stripped 3 bases from V and 1 base from J, with 10 bases between. The V gene's germline CDR1 is SGHKS and CDR2 YYEKEE (reference sequence). The CDR3 sequence is 14 residues long. This CDR3 reads CASSSALGNTEAFF. In nucleotides, the CDR3 is TGTGCCAGCAGCTCCGCCCTGGGGAACACTGAAGCTTTCTTT.

The chain is built from TRBV9 and TRBJ2-3, with TRBD2 matching 11 bases. This CDR3 has 16 residues. CDR1 is SGDLS, CDR2 YYNGEE, per germline. The ends lost 0 bases at V and 4 bases at J; junction bases unmatched: 4. The CDR3 here is CASSVGLAGKSDTQYF. Written as DNA, the CDR3 is TGTGCCAGCAGCGTAGGACTAGCGGGAAAGTCAGATACGCAGTATTTT. Filled out from reference TRBV9 and TRBJ2-3, the complete variable domain reads DSGVTQTPKHLITATGQRVTLRCSPRSGDLSVYWYQQSLDQGLQFLIQYYNGEERAKGNILERFSAQQFPDLHSELNLSSLELGDSALYFCASSVGLAGKSDTQYFGPGTRLTVL.

This clone was seen a single time. This rearrangement joins TRBV3-1 (or the pseudogene TRBV3-2) to TRBJ2-7; D possibly corresponds to TRBD1 (6 bases). The germline V and J ends were trimmed by 2 bases and 2 bases, with 10 bases remaining between them. The germline V gene has CDR1 LGHDT and CDR2 YNNKEL (reference sequence). CDR3 size: 14 residues. The DNA of the CDR3 is TGTGCCAGCAGCCAACGGCAGGGGACCTACGAGCAGTACTTC. Its translation is CASSQRQGTYEQYF.

The chain recombines TRBV18 with TRBJ2-7, with TRBD1 identical over 9 bases. V trimming: 9 bases; J trimming: 2 bases; junction bases outside the gene matches: 8. Looked up from germline, CDR1 is KGHSH and CDR2 is LQKENI. The CDR3 is made up of 14 amino acids. In nucleotides, the CDR3 is TGTGCCAGTCAGGCGGACAGGGGAACCTACGAGCAGTACTTC. Protein: CASQADRGTYEQYF.

This clone was recorded a few times. This rearrangement joins TRBV18 to TRBJ1-1, with 7 bases lining up with TRBD1. Unmatched junction bases numbered 2, after V lost 4 bases and J lost 3 bases. The germline V gene has CDR1 KGHSH and CDR2 LQKENI. This CDR3 has 13 residues. The CDR3 DNA reads as TGTGCCAGCTCACAGGGGGCGGACACTGAAGCTTTCTTT. Its protein is CASSQGADTEAFF.

V is TRBV18 and J is TRBJ2-7, with 7 bases matching TRBD2. Germline trimming cut 6 bases from V and 0 bases from J; bases unmatched to any gene: 8. The CDR3 length is 15 residues. Germline V gives CDR1 KGHSH, CDR2 LQKENI. DNA for the CDR3: TGTGCCAGCTCCGGTGGGGGGGGAGACTCCTACGAGCAGTACTTC. This encodes CASSGGGGDSYEQYF.

This chain links TRBV15 with TRBJ1-1; D gene ambiguous. CDR1 and CDR2 from the germline V gene are LNHNV and YYDKDF (reference sequence). The V end lost 3 bases, the J end lost 4 bases, and 9 bases lay between the germline ends. The CDR3 totals 13 residues. CDR3 protein: CATSRREGTEAFF. The DNA for the CDR3 is TGTGCCACCAGCAGGAGAGAGGGCACTGAAGCTTTCTTT.

The chain recombines TRBV19 with TRBJ2-7, with D possibly TRBD1 on 6 matching bases. This CDR3 contains 15 residues. Germline-derived CDR1 and CDR2 are LNHDA and SQIVND (reference sequence). With 3 bases removed from V and 3 bases from J, the gap between germline ends came to 15 bases. The DNA of the CDR3 is TGTGCCAGTAGTATGGGCGGACAGACCTTCTACGAGCAGTACTTC. It translates to CASSMGGQTFYEQYF.

The chain links TRBV5-1 to TRBJ2-1; TRBD1 agrees at 7 bases. Germline V gives CDR1 SGHRS, CDR2 YFSETQ. The CDR3 covers 16 residues. V was clipped by 7 bases and J by 0 bases; unmatched bases: 10. CDR3: CASSEGGFSSYNEQFF. The CDR3 DNA reads TGCGCCAGCTCCGAAGGGGGCTTTAGCTCCTACAATGAGCAGTTCTTC.

The chain employs TRBV27 and TRBJ1-1; the D is unclear. The CDR3 runs 14 residues. With 3 bases removed from V and 2 bases from J, the gap between germline ends came to 10 bases. Per the germline V gene, CDR1 is MNHEY and CDR2 is SMNVEV (reference sequence). As DNA, the CDR3 is TGTGCCAGCAGTTTCTCTATCTCAAACACTGAAGCTTTCTTT. It codes for CASSFSISNTEAFF.

The rearrangement uses TRBV28 and TRBJ1-5, with D perhaps TRBD1 (5 bases). Germline V gene lookup returns CDR1 MDHEN and CDR2 SYDVKM. This CDR3 is built from 15 residues. V lost 6 bases to trimming and J lost 2 bases, with 14 bases between them. CDR3 loop: CASSFGGVGNQPQHF. The CDR3 coding sequence is TGTGCCAGCAGCTTTGGGGGGGTGGGCAATCAGCCCCAGCATTTT.

CDR3 in amino acids: CATSDPYGQQDGYTF. The CDR3 DNA follows: TGTGCCACCAGTGATCCGTACGGACAGCAGGATGGCTACACCTTC. The V call is TRBV24-1, the J call TRBJ1-2, with D tentatively TRBD1 (6 bases). V was clipped by 3 bases and J by 6 bases, with 16 bases between them. The CDR3 covers 15 residues. CDR1 is KGHDR, CDR2 SFDVKD, per germline.

This sequence joins TRBV11-2 and TRBJ1-4, with D tentatively TRBD1 (5 bases). This CDR3 comprises 16 residues. Deletions cut 1 base from V and 6 bases from J, with 15 bases between. Germline lookup yields CDR1 SGHAT and CDR2 FQNNGV. The CDR3 here is CASSLGPGGGDEKLFF. The CDR3 nucleotides read TGTGCCAGCAGCTTAGGTCCGGGCGGGGGGGATGAAAAACTGTTTTTT.

This chain connects TRBV5-1 to TRBJ1-6; TRBD1 is a possible D gene (6 bases). Trimming pared 3 bases from V and 5 bases from J, leaving 12 bases between. Germline V CDR1 and CDR2: SGHRS, YFSETQ. The CDR3 is 15 amino acids. The CDR3 DNA is TGCGCCAGCAGCTCCACAGGGATTGATAATTCACCCCTCCACTTT. This codes for CASSSTGIDNSPLHF.

This clone was counted between two and nine times. This rearrangement joins TRBV5-4 to TRBJ1-5; D is possibly TRBD1 (6 bases). This CDR3 comprises 14 residues. V was pared by 1 base and J by 1 base, with 6 bases between. CDR1 and CDR2 from the germline V gene are SGHNT and YYREEE (reference sequence). The CDR3 DNA reads as TGTGCCAGCAGCTTGCAGGGGAGCAATCAGCCCCAGCATTTT. Protein sequence: CASSLQGSNQPQHF.

This chain joins TRBV28 and TRBJ1-5; D is ambiguous. The V end was cut by 2 bases, the J end by 0 bases, with 8 bases between. This CDR3 spans 15 amino acids. Germline V gene lookup returns CDR1 MDHEN and CDR2 SYDVKM. The CDR3 nucleotides are TGTGCCAGCAGTTTAGGCGGCCTTAGCAATCAGCCCCAGCATTTT. It is translated as CASSLGGLSNQPQHF.

The CDR3 coding sequence is TGTGCCAGCAGCCTTCAGACCCGGGGGGAAAAACTGTTTTTT. Protein sequence: CASSLQTRGEKLFF. The rearrangement links TRBV3-1 (or the pseudogene TRBV3-2) to TRBJ1-4, with TRBD1 as a possible D gene (5 bases). The CDR3 covers 14 residues. The ends were cut back, 4 bases at V and 8 bases at J, with 14 bases in the middle. CDR1 is LGHDT and CDR2 is YNNKEL in the germline V gene (reference sequence).

J is TRBJ1-1 and V is TRBV11-2, with 8 bases identical to TRBD1. V lost 3 bases and J lost 5; bases outside the gene matches: 11. The CDR3 contains 16 residues. CDR1 is SGHAT, CDR2 FQNNGV, per germline. CDR3 region: CASSLTPTGARTEAFF. In DNA, the CDR3 is TGTGCCAGCAGCTTGACGCCGACAGGGGCCCGTACTGAAGCTTTCTTT.

The chain recombines TRBV7-2 with TRBJ2-7; perhaps TRBD2 as D (5 bases). The CDR3 has 14 residues. Trimming stripped 7 bases from V and 3 bases from J, with 16 bases between. The germline V gene has CDR1 SGHTA and CDR2 FQGNSA. The CDR3 bases are TGTGCCAGCACCCCATCAGGAGGCTTCTACGAGCAGTACTTC. Amino acids: CASTPSGGFYEQYF.

The rearrangement joins TRBV5-1 to TRBJ1-6; D gene unclear. Deletions cut 5 bases from V and 9 bases from J, with 9 bases between. This CDR3 spans 12 amino acids. Germline values: CDR1 SGHRS, CDR2 YFSETQ. CDR3: CASREESSPLHF. In DNA, the CDR3 is TGCGCCAGCAGGGAGGAGAGTTCACCCCTCCACTTT.

With regard to this clone: Within the sample, other DNA sequences also encode this same CDR3. The chain couples TRBV2 to TRBJ2-7; unclear D gene. The germline V gene encodes CDR1 SNHLY and CDR2 FYNNEI. There are 12 residues in the CDR3. V was clipped by 8 bases and J by 2 bases, with 10 bases between them. This CDR3 is CASAAATYEQYF. CDR3 nucleotides: TGTGCCAGCGCGGCAGCAACCTACGAGCAGTACTTC. The entire variable domain, with the rest obtained from reference TRBV2 and TRBJ2-7, is as follows: EPEVTQTPSHQVTQMGQEVILRCVPISNHLYFYWYRQILGQKVEFLVSFYNNEISEKSEIFDDQFSVERPDGSNFTLKIRSTKLEDSAMYFCASAAATYEQYFGPGTRLTVT.

This sequence joins TRBV2 and TRBJ2-2; weak D call: TRBD1 (5 bases). The CDR3 covers 15 residues. From germline, CDR1 is SNHLY and CDR2 FYNNEI. Trimming removed 4 bases from V and 5 bases from J, with 14 bases in between. CDR3 sequence: CASSGYRIGTGELFF. The CDR3 DNA is TGTGCCAGCAGTGGTTACAGGATTGGGACCGGGGAGCTGTTTTTT. Complete variable domain (other parts from reference TRBV2 and TRBJ2-2): EPEVTQTPSHQVTQMGQEVILRCVPISNHLYFYWYRQILGQKVEFLVSFYNNEISEKSEIFDDQFSVERPDGSNFTLKIRSTKLEDSAMYFCASSGYRIGTGELFFGEGSRLTVL.

The chain couples TRBV5-1 to TRBJ2-3, with D unclear. The V end lost 4 bases, the J end lost 2 bases, and 14 bases lay between the germline ends. Germline V gene sequence: CDR1 SGHRS, CDR2 YFSETQ. This CDR3 spans 15 amino acids. The chain's CDR3 is CASSPSYSDTDTQYF. The CDR3 coding sequence is TGCGCCAGCAGCCCATCATATTCAGACACAGATACGCAGTATTTT.

This chain uses TRBV19 with TRBJ2-7, with 12 bases matching TRBD1. The germline V gene encodes CDR1 LNHDA and CDR2 SQIVND (reference sequence). This CDR3 is built from 16 residues. The J segment lost 5 bases and the V segment lost 4 bases, leaving 9 bases of the junction unmatched. CDR3 DNA sequence: TGTGCCAGTAGTAACCCGGGACAGGGGGCTCGGGACGAGCAGTACTTC. Translation gives CASSNPGQGARDEQYF.

V usage is TRBV7-2 and J usage is TRBJ2-3, with a weak D call TRBD1 (6 bases). The CDR3 consists of 15 residues. Deletions cut 5 bases from V and 0 bases from J, with 12 bases between. CDR1 and CDR2 (germline): SGHTA, FQGNSA. CDR3 sequence (DNA): TGTGCCAGCAGCCCACAGGGTTATAGCACAGATACGCAGTATTTT. Protein sequence: CASSPQGYSTDTQYF.

This chain links TRBV4-1 with TRBJ1-1, with 8 bases fitting TRBD1. J lost 0 bases, V lost 1 base, and 7 bases had no gene match. The length of the CDR3 is 17 residues. CDR1 is MGHRA and CDR2 is YSYEKL in the germline V gene. The CDR3 bases are TGCGCCAGCAGCCAAGTTAACATGGGACAGGTGAACACTGAAGCTTTCTTT. It translates to CASSQVNMGQVNTEAFF.

The genes are TRBV9 and TRBJ2-1; D gene uncertain. The CDR3 has 15 amino acids. The V gene lost 4 bases and the J gene lost 4 bases, with 15 bases spanning the gap. Per the germline V gene, CDR1 is SGDLS and CDR2 is YYNGEE. In DNA form, the CDR3 reads TGTGCCAGCAGCCTAGATGGGGTCCTTTACAATGAGCAGTTCTTC. This translates into CASSLDGVLYNEQFF.

This clone has just a few counts. This chain uses TRBV10-2 with TRBJ2-7; D is perhaps TRBD2 (6 bases). The germline V gene has CDR1 WSHSY and CDR2 SAAADI. The CDR3 is made up of 13 amino acids. Trimming stripped 0 bases from V and 7 bases from J, with 10 bases between. The DNA of the CDR3 is TGCGCCAGCAGTGAGTCTAGGACTAAAGAGCAGTACTTC. Translating gives CASSESRTKEQYF.